The clone carrying this T cell receptor (beta chain) has more than one count but fewer than ten. Its antigen is currently unknown. TCRdb used MiXCR to reprocess the reads, holding one entry per CDR3 protein. The sample consists of more than 90,000 distinct CDR3 sequences, about a tenth of them appearing once. Losses at the gene ends were 0 bases for V and 4 bases for J; bases not matched to a gene: 5. Germline V gene data show CDR1 as LGHNT and CDR2 as FRNRAP. The CDR3 covers 17 residues. This specimen comes from a study of T cell repertoires in cytomegalovirus infection. Study-wide background: Based on public TCR beta signatures, there were indications of CMV infection and of a matching HLA type. Study outcomes and limitations: Predominance within the ex vivo response was attributable to HLA-C-restricted CMV-specific TCR beta clonotypes. Cumulative public TCR beta family frequency identified CMV carriers with the relevant HLA.

V usage is TRBV12-5 and J usage is TRBJ2-1; 11 bases map to TRBD2. This clonotype was obtained from a human donor in good health (CMV status not recorded). Some clones in this sample may be carry-over from other donors' samples. The material sequenced was PBMCs, sequenced either directly or after in vitro stimulation (not recorded which). The CDR3 spells CASGLVLAGAPYNEQFF. The CDR3 region has the DNA TGTGCTAGTGGTTTGGTACTAGCGGGAGCGCCATACAATGAGCAGTTCTTC.